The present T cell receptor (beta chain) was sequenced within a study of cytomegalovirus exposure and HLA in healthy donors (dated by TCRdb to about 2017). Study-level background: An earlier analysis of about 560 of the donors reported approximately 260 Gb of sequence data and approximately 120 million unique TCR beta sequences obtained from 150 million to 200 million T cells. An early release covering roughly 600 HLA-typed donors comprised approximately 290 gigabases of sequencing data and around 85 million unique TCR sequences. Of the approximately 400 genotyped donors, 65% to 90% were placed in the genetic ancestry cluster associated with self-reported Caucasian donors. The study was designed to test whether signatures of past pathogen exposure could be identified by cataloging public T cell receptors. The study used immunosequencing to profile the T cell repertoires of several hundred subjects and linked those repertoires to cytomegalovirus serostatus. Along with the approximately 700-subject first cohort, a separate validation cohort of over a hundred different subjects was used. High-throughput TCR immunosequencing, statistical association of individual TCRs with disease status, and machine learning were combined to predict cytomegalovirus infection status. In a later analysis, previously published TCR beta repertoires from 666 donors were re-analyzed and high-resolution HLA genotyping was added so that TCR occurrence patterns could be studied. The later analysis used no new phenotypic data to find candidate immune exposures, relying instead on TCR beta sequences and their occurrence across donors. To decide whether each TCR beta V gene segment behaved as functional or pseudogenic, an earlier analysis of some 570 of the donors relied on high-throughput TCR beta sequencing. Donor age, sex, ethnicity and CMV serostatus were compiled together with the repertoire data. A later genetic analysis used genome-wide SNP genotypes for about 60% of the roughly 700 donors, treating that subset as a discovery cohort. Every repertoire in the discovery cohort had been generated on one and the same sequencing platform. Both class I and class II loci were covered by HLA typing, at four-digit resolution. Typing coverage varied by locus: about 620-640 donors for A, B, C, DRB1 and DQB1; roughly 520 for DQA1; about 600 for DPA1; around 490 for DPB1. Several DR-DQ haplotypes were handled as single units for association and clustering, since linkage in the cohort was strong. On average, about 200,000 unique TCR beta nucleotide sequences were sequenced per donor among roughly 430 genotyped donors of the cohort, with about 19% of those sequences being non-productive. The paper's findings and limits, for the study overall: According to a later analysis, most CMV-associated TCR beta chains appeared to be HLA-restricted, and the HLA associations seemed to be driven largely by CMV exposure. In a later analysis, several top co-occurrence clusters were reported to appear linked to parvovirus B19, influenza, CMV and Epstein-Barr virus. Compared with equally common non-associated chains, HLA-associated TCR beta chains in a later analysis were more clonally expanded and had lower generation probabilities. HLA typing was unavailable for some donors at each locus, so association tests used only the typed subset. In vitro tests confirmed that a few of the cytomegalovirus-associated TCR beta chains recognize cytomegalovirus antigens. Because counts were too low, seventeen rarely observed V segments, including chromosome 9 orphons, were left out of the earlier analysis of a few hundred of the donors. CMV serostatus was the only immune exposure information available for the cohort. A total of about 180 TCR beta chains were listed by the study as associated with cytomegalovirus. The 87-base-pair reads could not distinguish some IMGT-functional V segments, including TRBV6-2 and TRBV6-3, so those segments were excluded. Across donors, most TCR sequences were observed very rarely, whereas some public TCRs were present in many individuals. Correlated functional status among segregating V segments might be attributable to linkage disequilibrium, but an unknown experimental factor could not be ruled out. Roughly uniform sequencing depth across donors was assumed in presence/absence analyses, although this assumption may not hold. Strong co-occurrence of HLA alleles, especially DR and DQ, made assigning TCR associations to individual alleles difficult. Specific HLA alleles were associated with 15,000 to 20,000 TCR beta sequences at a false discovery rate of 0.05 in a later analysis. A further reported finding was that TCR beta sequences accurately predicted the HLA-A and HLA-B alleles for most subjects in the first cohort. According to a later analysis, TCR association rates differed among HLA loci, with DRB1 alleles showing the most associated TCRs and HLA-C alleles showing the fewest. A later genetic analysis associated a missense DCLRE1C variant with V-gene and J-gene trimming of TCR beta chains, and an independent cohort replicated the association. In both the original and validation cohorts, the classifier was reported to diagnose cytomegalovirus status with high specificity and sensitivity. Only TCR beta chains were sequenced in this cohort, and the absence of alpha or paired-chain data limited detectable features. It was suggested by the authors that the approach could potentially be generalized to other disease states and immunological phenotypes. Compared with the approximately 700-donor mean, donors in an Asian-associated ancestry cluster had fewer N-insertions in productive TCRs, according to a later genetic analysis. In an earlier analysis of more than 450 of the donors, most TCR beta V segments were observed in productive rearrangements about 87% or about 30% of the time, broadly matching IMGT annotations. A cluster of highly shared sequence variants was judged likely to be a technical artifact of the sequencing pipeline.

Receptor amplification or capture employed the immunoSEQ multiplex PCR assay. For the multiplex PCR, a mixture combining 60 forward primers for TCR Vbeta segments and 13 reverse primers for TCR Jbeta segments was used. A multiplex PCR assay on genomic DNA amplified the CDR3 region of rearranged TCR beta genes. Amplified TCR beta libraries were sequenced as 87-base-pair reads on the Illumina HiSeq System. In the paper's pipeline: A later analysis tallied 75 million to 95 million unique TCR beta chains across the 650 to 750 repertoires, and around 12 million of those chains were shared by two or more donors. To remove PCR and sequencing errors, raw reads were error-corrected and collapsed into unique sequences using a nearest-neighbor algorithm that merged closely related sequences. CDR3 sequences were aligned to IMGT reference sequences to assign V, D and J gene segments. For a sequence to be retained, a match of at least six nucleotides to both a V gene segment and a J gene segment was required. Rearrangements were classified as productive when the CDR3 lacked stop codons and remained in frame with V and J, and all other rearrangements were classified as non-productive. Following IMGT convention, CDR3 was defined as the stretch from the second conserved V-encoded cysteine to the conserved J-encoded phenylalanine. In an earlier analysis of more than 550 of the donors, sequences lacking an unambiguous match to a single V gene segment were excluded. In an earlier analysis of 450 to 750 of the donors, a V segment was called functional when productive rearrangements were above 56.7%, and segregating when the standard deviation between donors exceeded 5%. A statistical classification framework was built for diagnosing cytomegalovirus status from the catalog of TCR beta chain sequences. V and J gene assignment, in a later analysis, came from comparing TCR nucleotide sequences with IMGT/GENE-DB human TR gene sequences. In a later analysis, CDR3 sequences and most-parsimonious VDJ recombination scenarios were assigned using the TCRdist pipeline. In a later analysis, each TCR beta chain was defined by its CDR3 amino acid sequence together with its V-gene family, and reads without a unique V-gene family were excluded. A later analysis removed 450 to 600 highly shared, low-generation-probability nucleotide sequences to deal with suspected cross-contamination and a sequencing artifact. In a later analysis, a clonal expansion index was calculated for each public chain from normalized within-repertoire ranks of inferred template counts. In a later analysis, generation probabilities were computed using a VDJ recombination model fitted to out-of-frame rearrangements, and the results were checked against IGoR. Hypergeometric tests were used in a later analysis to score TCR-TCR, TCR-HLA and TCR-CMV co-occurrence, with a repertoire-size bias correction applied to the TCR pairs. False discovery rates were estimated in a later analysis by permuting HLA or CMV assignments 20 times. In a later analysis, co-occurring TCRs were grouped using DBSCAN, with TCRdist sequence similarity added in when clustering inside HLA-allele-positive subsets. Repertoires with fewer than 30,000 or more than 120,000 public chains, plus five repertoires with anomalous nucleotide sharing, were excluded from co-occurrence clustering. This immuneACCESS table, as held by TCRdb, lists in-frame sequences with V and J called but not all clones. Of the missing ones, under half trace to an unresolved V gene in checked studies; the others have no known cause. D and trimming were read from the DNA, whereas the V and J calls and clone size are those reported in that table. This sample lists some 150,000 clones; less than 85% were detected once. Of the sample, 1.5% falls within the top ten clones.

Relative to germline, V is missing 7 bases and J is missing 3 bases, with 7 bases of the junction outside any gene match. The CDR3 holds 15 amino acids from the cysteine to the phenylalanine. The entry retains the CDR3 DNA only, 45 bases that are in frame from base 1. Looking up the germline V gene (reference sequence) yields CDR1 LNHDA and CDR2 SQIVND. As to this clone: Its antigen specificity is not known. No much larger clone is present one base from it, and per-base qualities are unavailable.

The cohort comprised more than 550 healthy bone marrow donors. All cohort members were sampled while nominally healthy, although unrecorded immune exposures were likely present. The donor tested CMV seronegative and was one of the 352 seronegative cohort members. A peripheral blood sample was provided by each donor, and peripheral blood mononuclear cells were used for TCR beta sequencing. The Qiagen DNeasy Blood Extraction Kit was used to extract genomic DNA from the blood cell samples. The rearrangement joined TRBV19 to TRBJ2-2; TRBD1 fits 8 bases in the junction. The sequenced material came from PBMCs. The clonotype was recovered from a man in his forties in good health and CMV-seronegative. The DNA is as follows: TGTGCCAGTACCAAGGACAGGGCGGACACCGGGGAGCTGTTTTTT. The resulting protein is CASTKDRADTGELFF.